The sequence of this T cell receptor beta chain was determined in a study of shared clonotypes between healthy human individuals. The germline CDR1 and CDR2 sequences are SGHTA and FQGTGA. The CDR3 contains 18 residues. J lost 1 base, V lost 5 bases, and 15 bases had no gene match. Assay used: immunoSEQ multiplex PCR; TCRdb lists only in-frame clones, some missing. Among around 320,000 clones listed, 87% were seen once. The genes are TRBV7-3 and TRBJ2-5; 8 positions agree with TRBD2. The sequence came from a man between 18 and 29 years old in good health. What was sequenced was memory CD8+ T cells sorted from blood. Subset meaning: CD45RO+ cells pooled with CCR7-negative TemRA cells. DNA of the CDR3: TGTGCCAGCAGCCCACCGGGACTAGGTAACTCTTTCCAAGAGACCCAGTACTTC. The encoded protein is CASSPPGLGNSFQETQYF.